This T cell receptor (beta chain) was profiled in a study of identical twins. The study's findings and limits: Zero-insertion analyses were open to partial confounding by invariant MAIT and iNKT cells. Models predicted too little out-of-frame TCR alpha sharing in monozygotic twins.

TCRdb analysed the 5' RACE reads with MiXCR anew, one entry per CDR3 protein. The table records some 690,000 distinct CDR3 sequences, about 20% of them present only once. In regard to this clonotype: Its antigen remains unknown.

This sample was also put to use in a study of T cells expressing NK-cell markers. Per that study: Sorted CD3+CD56+NKG2C+, CD3+CD56+NKG2C- and CD3+CD56-NKG2C+ T cells supplied TCR beta repertoires.

The sample taken for sequencing was PBMCs. This clonotype was obtained from a woman aged 18-35 years in good health.

The CDR3 loop is CSARDQFKGRNSPLHF. DNA for the CDR3: TGCAGTGCTAGAGATCAATTTAAGGGGCGAAATTCACCCCTCCACTTT. This chain connects TRBV20-1 to TRBJ1-6; weak D call: TRBD1 (5 bases). With 0 bases removed from V and 7 bases from J, the gap between germline ends came to 16 bases. CDR1 and CDR2 from the germline V gene are DFQATT and SNEGSKA (reference sequence). The CDR3 length is 16 residues.